A selection of T cell receptor beta chains follows, all from one sample in a study of regulatory T cells in long-lasting Graves disease. From the multiplex PCR reads, TCRdb called clonotypes with MiXCR, one entry per CDR3 protein. The profile covers hundreds of thousands of distinct CDR3 sequences, with around 23% appearing a single time and roughly an eighth taken by the ten largest. This sample comprised peripheral blood mononuclear cells (PBMCs), obtained when the disease was refractory, from a patient treated with antithyroid drugs. Receptors originate from a female donor with Graves disease. Each CDR3 is given with its conserved first and last residue. Fields, in order: clone size, V gene, J gene, D gene, CDR3 protein, CDR3 DNA. The D gene is left open where the match is weak. Only some rows state a clone size, as once, few, many or a class for expanded clones.

abundance: many; v_gene: TRBV27; j_gene: TRBJ1-1; d_gene: NA; CDR3aa: CASRASVVNTEAFF; CDR3nt: TGTGCCAGCAGGGCATCGGTGGTGAACACTGAAGCTTTCTTT
abundance: NA; v_gene: TRBV5-1; j_gene: TRBJ2-3; d_gene: NA; CDR3aa: CASSLVYQGTDTQYF; CDR3nt: TGCGCCAGCAGCTTGGTTTACCAAGGCACAGATACGCAGTATTTT
abundance: many; v_gene: TRBV7-9; j_gene: TRBJ1-1; d_gene: NA; CDR3aa: CASSLATGRKTEAFF; CDR3nt: TGTGCCAGCAGCTTAGCTACAGGGCGAAAAACTGAAGCTTTCTTT
abundance: NA; v_gene: TRBV4-2; j_gene: TRBJ2-2; d_gene: TRBD1; CDR3aa: CASSSFKTGGGTGELFF; CDR3nt: TGTGCCAGCAGCTCTTTTAAAACAGGGGGAGGCACCGGGGAGCTGTTTTTT
abundance: NA; v_gene: TRBV5-1; j_gene: TRBJ2-3; d_gene: TRBD2; CDR3aa: CASSWGLAATSSTDTQYF; CDR3nt: TGCGCCAGCAGCTGGGGACTAGCGGCAACCTCTAGCACAGATACGCAGTATTTT
abundance: NA; v_gene: TRBV10-3; j_gene: TRBJ2-7; d_gene: TRBD1; CDR3aa: CAIRPGQGSNEQYF; CDR3nt: TGTGCCATCAGACCCGGACAGGGGAGCAACGAGCAGTACTTC
abundance: many; v_gene: TRBV20-1; j_gene: TRBJ2-5; d_gene: NA; CDR3aa: CSRGLLETQYF; CDR3nt: TGCAGCCGGGGACTCCTGGAGACCCAGTACTTC
abundance: many; v_gene: TRBV18; j_gene: TRBJ2-7; d_gene: NA; CDR3aa: CASSPPSLSEQYF; CDR3nt: TGTGCCAGCTCACCACCGAGTTTGAGCGAGCAGTACTTC
abundance: few; v_gene: TRBV9; j_gene: TRBJ2-2; d_gene: TRBD2; CDR3aa: CASSVGTSGRAAGELFF; CDR3nt: TGTGCCAGCAGCGTCGGGACTAGCGGGAGGGCGGCTGGGGAGCTGTTTTTT
abundance: many; v_gene: TRBV28; j_gene: TRBJ1-6; d_gene: NA; CDR3aa: CASSRDGNSPLHF; CDR3nt: TGTGCCAGCAGTCGGGACGGAAATTCACCCCTCCACTTT
abundance: many; v_gene: TRBV27; j_gene: TRBJ1-6; d_gene: NA; CDR3aa: CASSLKFNSPLHF; CDR3nt: TGTGCCAGCAGTTTGAAGTTTAATTCACCCCTCCACTTT
abundance: few; v_gene: TRBV10-3; j_gene: TRBJ2-2; d_gene: TRBD1; CDR3aa: CAISEITGVAGELFF; CDR3nt: TGTGCCATCAGTGAGATAACAGGGGTTGCCGGGGAGCTGTTTTTT
abundance: many; v_gene: TRBV2; j_gene: TRBJ2-7; d_gene: NA; CDR3aa: CASRGGSDYEQYF; CDR3nt: TGTGCCAGCAGGGGGGGTAGCGACTACGAGCAGTACTTC
abundance: NA; v_gene: TRBV25-1; j_gene: TRBJ1-3; d_gene: NA; CDR3aa: CASSKGISGNTIYF; CDR3nt: TGTGCCAGCAGTAAGGGAATCTCTGGAAACACCATATATTTT
abundance: many; v_gene: TRBV11-2; j_gene: TRBJ2-7; d_gene: NA; CDR3aa: CASSFGLNYEQYF; CDR3nt: TGTGCCAGCAGCTTCGGACTGAATTACGAGCAGTACTTC
abundance: NA; v_gene: TRBV6-1; j_gene: TRBJ1-1; d_gene: NA; CDR3aa: CASSPLSTEAFF; CDR3nt: TGTGCCAGCAGTCCCCTATCGACTGAAGCTTTCTTT
abundance: many; v_gene: TRBV2; j_gene: TRBJ2-7; d_gene: NA; CDR3aa: CASSDEGFSEQYF; CDR3nt: TGTGCCAGCAGTGATGAAGGGTTTAGCGAGCAGTACTTC
abundance: few; v_gene: TRBV6-9; j_gene: TRBJ2-7; d_gene: TRBD2; CDR3aa: CASSYGAGGRRVEYYEQYF; CDR3nt: TGTGCCAGCAGTTACGGAGCGGGGGGCCGGCGTGTAGAATACTACGAGCAGTACTTC
abundance: NA; v_gene: TRBV19; j_gene: TRBJ2-1; d_gene: TRBD1; CDR3aa: CASSIFSRGPYNEQFF; CDR3nt: TGTGCCAGTAGTATCTTCTCTAGGGGGCCCTACAATGAGCAGTTCTTC
abundance: many; v_gene: TRBV6-1; j_gene: TRBJ2-2; d_gene: NA; CDR3aa: CASLGGELFF; CDR3nt: TGTGCCAGCTTGGGCGGGGAGCTGTTTTTT
abundance: NA; v_gene: TRBV28; j_gene: TRBJ1-3; d_gene: NA; CDR3aa: CASSLYGFGHSGNTIYF; CDR3nt: TGTGCCAGCAGTTTATACGGATTTGGGCACTCTGGAAACACCATATATTTT
abundance: NA; v_gene: TRBV19; j_gene: TRBJ2-2; d_gene: NA; CDR3aa: CASYEGAGELFF; CDR3nt: TGTGCCAGTTACGAGGGTGCCGGGGAGCTGTTTTTT
abundance: few; v_gene: TRBV7-3; j_gene: TRBJ1-1; d_gene: NA; CDR3aa: CASSLRGGSNTEAFF; CDR3nt: TGTGCCAGCAGCTTAAGGGGGGGCTCGAACACTGAAGCTTTCTTT
abundance: once; v_gene: TRBV16; j_gene: TRBJ1-2; d_gene: TRBD1; CDR3aa: CASWDRVLAGYTF; CDR3nt: TGTGCCAGCTGGGACAGGGTGTTGGCTGGCTACACCTTC
abundance: many; v_gene: TRBV10-3; j_gene: TRBJ2-5; d_gene: NA; CDR3aa: CAISESDGSGETQYF; CDR3nt: TGTGCCATCAGTGAGTCGGATGGTTCGGGGGAGACCCAGTACTTC
abundance: many; v_gene: TRBV28; j_gene: TRBJ1-4; d_gene: NA; CDR3aa: CASSKDSEKLFF; CDR3nt: TGTGCCAGCAGCAAAGACAGCGAAAAACTGTTTTTT
abundance: few; v_gene: TRBV6-5; j_gene: TRBJ1-6; d_gene: NA; CDR3aa: CASSYMTENNSPLHF; CDR3nt: TGTGCCAGCAGTTACATGACAGAAAATAATTCACCCCTCCACTTT